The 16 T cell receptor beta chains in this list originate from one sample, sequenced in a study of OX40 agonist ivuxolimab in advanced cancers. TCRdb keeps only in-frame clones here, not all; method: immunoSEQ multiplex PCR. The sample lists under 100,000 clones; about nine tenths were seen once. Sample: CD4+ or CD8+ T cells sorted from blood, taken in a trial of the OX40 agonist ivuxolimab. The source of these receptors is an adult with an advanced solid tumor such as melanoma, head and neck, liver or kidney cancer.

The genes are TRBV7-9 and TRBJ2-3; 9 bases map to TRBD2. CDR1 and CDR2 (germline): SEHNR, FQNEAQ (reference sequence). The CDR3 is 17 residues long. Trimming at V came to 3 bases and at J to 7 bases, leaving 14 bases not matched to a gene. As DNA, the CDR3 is TGTGCCAGCAGCTTTTACCAGGGGCCTAGCGGGGACTATACGCAGTATTTT. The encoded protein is CASSFYQGPSGDYTQYF.

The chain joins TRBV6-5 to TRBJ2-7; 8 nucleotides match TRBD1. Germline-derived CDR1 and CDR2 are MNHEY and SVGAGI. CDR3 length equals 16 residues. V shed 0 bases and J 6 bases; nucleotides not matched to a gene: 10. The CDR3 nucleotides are TGTGCCAGCAGTTACTCGACAGGGGAACTACTGGCCGAGCAGTACTTC. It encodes CASSYSTGELLAEQYF.

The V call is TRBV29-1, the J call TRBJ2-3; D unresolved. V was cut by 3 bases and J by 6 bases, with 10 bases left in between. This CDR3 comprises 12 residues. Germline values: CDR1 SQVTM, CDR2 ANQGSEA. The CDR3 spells CSVEDPGDTQYF. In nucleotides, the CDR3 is TGCAGCGTTGAGGATCCTGGGGATACGCAGTATTTT.

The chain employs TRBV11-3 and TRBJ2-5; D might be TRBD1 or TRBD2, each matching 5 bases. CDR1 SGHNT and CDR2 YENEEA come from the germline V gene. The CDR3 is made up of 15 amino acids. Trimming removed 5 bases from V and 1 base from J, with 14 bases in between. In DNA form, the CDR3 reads TGTGCCAGCAGCGCCGGGGCCGTCGTCCAAGAGACCCAGTACTTC. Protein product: CASSAGAVVQETQYF.

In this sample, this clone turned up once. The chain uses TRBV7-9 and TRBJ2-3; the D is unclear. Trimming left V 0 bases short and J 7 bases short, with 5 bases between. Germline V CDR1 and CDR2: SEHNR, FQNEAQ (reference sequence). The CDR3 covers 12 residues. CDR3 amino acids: CASSLADNTQYF. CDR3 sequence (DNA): TGTGCCAGCAGCTTAGCGGATAATACGCAGTATTTT.

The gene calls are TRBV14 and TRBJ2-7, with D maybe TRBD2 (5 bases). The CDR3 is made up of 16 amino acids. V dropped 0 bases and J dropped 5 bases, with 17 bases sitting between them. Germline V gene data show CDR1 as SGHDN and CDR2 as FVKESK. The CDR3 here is CASSQDLSEGGHEQYF. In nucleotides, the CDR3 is TGTGCCAGCAGCCAAGATCTAAGCGAGGGTGGGCACGAGCAGTACTTC.

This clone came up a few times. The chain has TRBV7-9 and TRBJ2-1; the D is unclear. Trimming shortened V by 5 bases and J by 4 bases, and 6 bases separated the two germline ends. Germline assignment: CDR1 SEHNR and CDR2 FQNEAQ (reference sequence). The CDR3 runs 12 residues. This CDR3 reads CASSQTYNEQFF. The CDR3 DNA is TGTGCCAGCAGCCAGACATACAATGAGCAGTTCTTC.

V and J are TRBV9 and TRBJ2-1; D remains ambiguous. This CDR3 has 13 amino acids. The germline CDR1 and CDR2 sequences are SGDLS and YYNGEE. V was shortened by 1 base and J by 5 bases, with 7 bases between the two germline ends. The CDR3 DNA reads TGTGCCAGCAGCGTATATGCCCACAATGAGCAGTTCTTC. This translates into CASSVYAHNEQFF. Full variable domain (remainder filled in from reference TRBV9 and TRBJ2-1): DSGVTQTPKHLITATGQRVTLRCSPRSGDLSVYWYQQSLDQGLQFLIQYYNGEERAKGNILERFSAQQFPDLHSELNLSSLELGDSALYFCASSVYAHNEQFFGPGTRLTVL.

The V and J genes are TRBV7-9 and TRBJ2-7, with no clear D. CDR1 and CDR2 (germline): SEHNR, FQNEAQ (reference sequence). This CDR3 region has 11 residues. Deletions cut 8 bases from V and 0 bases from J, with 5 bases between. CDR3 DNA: TGTGCCAGCGGCGGCTCCTACGAGCAGTACTTC. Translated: CASGGSYEQYF.

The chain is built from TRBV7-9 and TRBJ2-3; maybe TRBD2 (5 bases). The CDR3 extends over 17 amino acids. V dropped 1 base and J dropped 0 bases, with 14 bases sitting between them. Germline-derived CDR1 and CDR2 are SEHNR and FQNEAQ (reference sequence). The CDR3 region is CASSLGRSGPSTDTQYF. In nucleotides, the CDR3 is TGTGCCAGCAGCTTAGGACGGAGCGGCCCTAGCACAGATACGCAGTATTTT.

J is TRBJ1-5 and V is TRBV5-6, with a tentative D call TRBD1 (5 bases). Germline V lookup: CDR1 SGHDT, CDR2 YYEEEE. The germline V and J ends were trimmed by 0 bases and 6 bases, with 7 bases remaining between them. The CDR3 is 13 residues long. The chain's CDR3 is CASSLGGGQPQHF. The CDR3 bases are TGTGCCAGCAGCTTGGGGGGCGGTCAGCCCCAGCATTTT.

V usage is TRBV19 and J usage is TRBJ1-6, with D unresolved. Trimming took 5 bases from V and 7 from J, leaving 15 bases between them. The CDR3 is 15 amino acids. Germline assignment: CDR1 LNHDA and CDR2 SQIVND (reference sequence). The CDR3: CASSEAWEENSPLHF. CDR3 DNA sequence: TGTGCCAGTAGTGAGGCTTGGGAGGAAAATTCACCCCTCCACTTT.

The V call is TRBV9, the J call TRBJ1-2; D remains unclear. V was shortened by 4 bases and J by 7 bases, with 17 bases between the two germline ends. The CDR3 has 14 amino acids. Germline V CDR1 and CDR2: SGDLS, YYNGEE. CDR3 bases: TGTGCCAGCAGCCCCAGCGGGGTGTCGAGTGGCTACACCTTC. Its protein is CASSPSGVSSGYTF.

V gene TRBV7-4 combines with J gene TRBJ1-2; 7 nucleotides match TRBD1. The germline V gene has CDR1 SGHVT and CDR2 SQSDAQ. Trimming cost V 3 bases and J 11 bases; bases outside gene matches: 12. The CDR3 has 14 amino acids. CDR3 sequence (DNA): TGTGCCAGCAGCTTCGCGCAAGGGACAGAGATTTACACCTTC. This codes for CASSFAQGTEIYTF.

The CDR3 is CASGVGYEQYF. DNA of the CDR3: TGTGCCAGCGGGGTAGGCTACGAGCAGTACTTC. J is TRBJ2-7 and V is TRBV5-4; D gene unclear. CDR1 and CDR2 from the germline V gene are SGHNT and YYREEE (reference sequence). This CDR3 spans 11 amino acids. Trimming took 7 bases from V and 3 from J, leaving 8 bases between them.

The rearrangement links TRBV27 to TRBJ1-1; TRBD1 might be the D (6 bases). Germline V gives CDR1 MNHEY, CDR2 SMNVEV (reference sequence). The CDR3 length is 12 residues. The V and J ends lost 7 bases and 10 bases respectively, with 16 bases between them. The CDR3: CASISGGRGAFF. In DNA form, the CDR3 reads TGTGCCAGCATAAGTGGGGGGCGCGGAGCTTTCTTT.